What follows is one T cell receptor beta chain and its context. Its cognate antigen is unknown. This sample was included in a study of shared clonotypes between healthy human individuals. Study conclusions and caveats: With a handful of donors compared, 4% to 5% of naive CD4 clonotypes were shared.

Sorted subsets were amplified in replicate PCRs using around 200 ng DNA, 32,000 or so T cell genomes. Per the original methods: With immunoSEQ giving junction-only sequences and no quality scores, filtering differed. Using immunoSEQ multiplex PCR, the repertoire was profiled, and TCRdb retains in-frame clones only, with some absent. The DNA was the basis for D and trimming; V, J and clone size are from that table. Of roughly 1,000,000 clones in the sample, around 78% were seen once. The clonotype originates from a man aged 18 to 30 in good health. Some clones in this sample may be carry-over from other donors' samples. Input material: memory CD4+ T cells from PBMCs. Subset given: CD45RA-negative fraction.

The CDR3 is CASSSGTGIQYF. For the CDR3, the DNA is TGCGCCAGCAGCTCCGGGACAGGCATTCAGTACTTC. This chain joins TRBV5-1 and TRBJ2-4; 8 bases line up with TRBD1. CDR1 SGHRS and CDR2 YFSETQ come from the germline V gene. V lost 3 bases and J lost 9; bases outside the gene matches: 2. CDR3 length: 12 residues.